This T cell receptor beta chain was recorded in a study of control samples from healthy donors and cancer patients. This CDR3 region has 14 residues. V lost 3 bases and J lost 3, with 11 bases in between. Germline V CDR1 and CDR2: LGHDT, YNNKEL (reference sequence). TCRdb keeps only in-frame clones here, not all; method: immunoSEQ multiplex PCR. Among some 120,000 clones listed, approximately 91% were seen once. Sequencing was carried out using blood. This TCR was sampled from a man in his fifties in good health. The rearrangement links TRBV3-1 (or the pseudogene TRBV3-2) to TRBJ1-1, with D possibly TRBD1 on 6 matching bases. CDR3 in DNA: TGTGCCAGCAGCCACAGGGGTAAAGACACTGAAGCTTTCTTT. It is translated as CASSHRGKDTEAFF.